Listed below are T cell receptor beta chains from one sample, sequenced in a study of blood T cells in healthy people across ages. TCRdb passed the 5' RACE reads through MiXCR, listing each CDR3 protein once. Among some 1.4 million distinct CDR3 sequences listed, 42% were seen once. Sample: blood. All receptors come from a woman aged 18-29 years in good health. The CDR3 runs from the conserved cysteine through the conserved F or W. A D gene is named only where the DNA matches it firmly.

TRBJ2-7	TRBV6-5	TRBD1	CASSPDRQGYYEQYF
TRBJ2-6	TRBV11-2	NA	CASSLSDPGANVLTF
TRBJ1-1	TRBV12-3/TRBV12-4	NA	CASSSYRSDTEAFF
TRBJ2-1	TRBV6-2/TRBV6-3	TRBD2	CASKGTSNEQFF
TRBJ2-3	TRBV4-1	TRBD1	CASSLHGQGTDTQYF
TRBJ1-3	TRBV19	NA	CASRGSSSGNTIYF
NA	TRBV5-6	NA	CASSWWHSTSYNEQYF
TRBJ2-6	TRBV4-2	NA	CASSQEGLQGDSGANVLTF
TRBJ2-7	TRBV25-1	NA	CASSDGATLSYEQYF
TRBJ1-1	TRBV4-1	NA	CASRLGHSMNTEVFF
TRBJ2-7	TRBV29-1	NA	CSVEASGTSYEQYF
TRBJ2-1	TRBV10-2	NA	CASSESGRADEQFF
TRBJ1-1	TRBV12-3/TRBV12-4	NA	CASSSESRGNTEAFF
NA	TRBV20-1	NA	CSARDSPGGYEQYF
TRBJ2-1	TRBV20-1	NA	CSARWGAYNEQFF
TRBJ1-2	TRBV7-9	NA	CTSSSQGDYGYTF
TRBJ2-4	TRBV6-1	NA	CASSIKRLAKNIQYF
TRBJ1-5	TRBV5-1	NA	CASSVAPYSNQPQHF
TRBJ2-1	TRBV27	NA	CASSSGARQFF
TRBJ2-3	TRBV7-2	TRBD1	CASSLAKGASTDTQYF
TRBJ2-3	TRBV12-3/TRBV12-4	TRBD2	CASSFGAGVEYF
TRBJ1-5	TRBV4-1	NA	CASSQDFTASNQPQHF
TRBJ2-3	TRBV20-1	NA	CSAQLAFRTDTQYF
TRBJ2-1	TRBV6-2/TRBV6-3	NA	CASKKPAGYDEQFF
TRBJ1-6	TRBV7-2	NA	CTSSFLGMNSPLHF
TRBJ2-7	TRBV6-1	NA	CASSRTAAYEQYF
TRBJ2-2	TRBV2	NA	CASSEQGGNTGELFF
TRBJ2-3	TRBV7-3	NA	CASSPSPFADTQYF
TRBJ2-6	TRBV4-2	TRBD2	CASSQRTSGGSGANVLTF
TRBJ2-2	TRBV5-1	NA	CASSIQGYTGELFF
TRBJ2-7	TRBV20-1	TRBD2	CSARQFLAGRSYEQYF
TRBJ2-7	TRBV29-1	TRBD1	CSVEDQRDRRFSSYEQYF
NA	TRBV28	NA	CASSLVQGNIQYF
TRBJ2-3	TRBV2	NA	CASSEANTDTQYF
TRBJ2-3	TRBV6-6	TRBD1	CASRQRQGADTRYF
TRBJ1-2	TRBV6-5	TRBD1	CVSSQSTGGIYYGYTF
TRBJ2-1	TRBV7-9	TRBD1	CASSFGQGYDEQFF
TRBJ1-4	TRBV7-9	TRBD1	CDSSSDRASEKLFF
TRBJ1-1	TRBV6-6	NA	CASHGRANTEAFF
TRBJ2-3	TRBV10-3	TRBD2	CAISPSGTTDTQYF
TRBJ1-1	TRBV29-1	NA	CSVYMGNTEAFF
TRBJ2-3	TRBV6-6	NA	CATTMGGPRVDTQYF
TRBJ2-7	TRBV6-6	TRBD1	CASGPRDRAYEQYF
TRBJ2-1	TRBV6-1	TRBD2	CASRGLAGGLRSSYNEQFF
TRBJ2-3	TRBV7-6	NA	CASSPIFGGGKGDTQYF
TRBJ2-3	TRBV7-9	NA	CASSPPDVKSTDTQYF
TRBJ2-4	TRBV25-1	NA	CATGESLAKNIQYF